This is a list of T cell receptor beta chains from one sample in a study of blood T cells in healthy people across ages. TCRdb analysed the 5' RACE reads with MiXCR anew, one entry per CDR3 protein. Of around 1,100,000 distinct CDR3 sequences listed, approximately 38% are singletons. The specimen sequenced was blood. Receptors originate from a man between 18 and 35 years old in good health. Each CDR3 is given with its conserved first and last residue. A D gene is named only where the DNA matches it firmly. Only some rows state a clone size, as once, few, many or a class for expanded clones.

TGTGCCAGCAGTTTGACAGGGAGGGAGTTCTTC | CASSLTGREFF | TRBJ2-1 | NA | NA | TRBV6-5
TGTGCCAGCAGCTTAAGGGACACCTACGATGGGCAGTACTTC | CASSLRDTYDGQYF | TRBJ2-7 | NA | NA | TRBV7-8
TGTGCCAGCTCCCCCGGCGGGGGACCTAGCACAGATACGCAGTATTTT | CASSPGGGPSTDTQYF | TRBJ2-3 | many | TRBD2 | TRBV27
TGTGCCAGCAGTCTTCGACAGAACAATCAGCCCCAGCATTTT | CASSLRQNNQPQHF | TRBJ1-5 | few | NA | TRBV27
TGTGCCAGCAGCGAGTGGGGCGGTGACACTGAAGCTTTCTTT | CASSEWGGDTEAFF | TRBJ1-1 | NA | NA | TRBV7-9
TGTGCCAGCAGGTGGGGTACGGGGAACACTGAAGCTTTCTTT | CASRWGTGNTEAFF | TRBJ1-1 | few | NA | TRBV6-2/TRBV6-3
TGTGCCATCAGTGAGTCGAGGGGAGGGGACCTAAACACTGAAGCTTTCTTT | CAISESRGGDLNTEAFF | TRBJ1-1 | NA | NA | TRBV10-3
TGTGCCAGCAGCCAAGGGTTAGCGGGCCTAAAAATGTACTTC | CASSQGLAGLKMYF | TRBJ2-4 | NA | TRBD2 | TRBV4-2
TGTGCCAGCAGCTCCCGTAAGGAAGGCAATCAGCCCCAGCATTTT | CASSSRKEGNQPQHF | TRBJ1-5 | NA | NA | TRBV7-2
TGCGCCAGCAGTTCGCAGGAAAACTATGGCTACACCTTC | CASSSQENYGYTF | TRBJ1-2 | few | NA | TRBV5-1
TGTGCCAGCAGCACCGGGGACAGGAGCTACGAGCAGTACTTC | CASSTGDRSYEQYF | TRBJ2-7 | NA | TRBD1 | TRBV7-9
TGTGCCAGCAGCTTACCAGGGGTCAGATCCGCCTATCCGCGGGGCGCAACTAATGAAAAACTGTTTTTT | CASSLPGVRSAYPRGATNEKLFF | TRBJ1-4 | few | NA | TRBV11-2
TGTGCCAGCAGCCTTCGGTCTCTTGAGCAGTTCTTC | CASSLRSLEQFF | TRBJ2-1 | NA | NA | TRBV6-2/TRBV6-3
TGCAGTGCTAGAGATGAGGGGTCCCGGGGCAATCAGCCCCAGCATTTT | CSARDEGSRGNQPQHF | TRBJ1-5 | many | NA | TRBV20-1
TGTGCCAGCAGCAGAGAGACAGCCGCTAACTATGGCTACACCTTC | CASSRETAANYGYTF | TRBJ1-2 | NA | NA | TRBV9
TGTGCCAGCAGATCAGTGGGCTCCACAGATACGCAGTATTTT | CASRSVGSTDTQYF | TRBJ2-3 | few | NA | TRBV12-3/TRBV12-4
TGTGCCAGCAGCCCACTCTCGGGACCCCACGTCGGGTTACAACTCGAGCAGTACTTC | CASSPLSGPHVGLQLEQYF | TRBJ2-7 | NA | NA | TRBV7-8
TGCAGTGCTAGAGAGTGGACAGGCGCTAGAGGCTACACCTTC | CSAREWTGARGYTF | TRBJ1-2 | NA | TRBD1 | TRBV20-1
TGTGCCAGCAGCCAAGCAACTGGAAACACCATATATTTT | CASSQATGNTIYF | TRBJ1-3 | NA | NA | TRBV4-2
TGTGCCAGCAGCAAACTTGTAACAGGGAACTATGGCTACACCTTC | CASSKLVTGNYGYTF | TRBJ1-2 | once | NA | TRBV27
TGTGCCAGCAGCTTAGCTGGGCAGCAGGGCTACACCTTC | CASSLAGQQGYTF | TRBJ1-2 | few | NA | TRBV7-9
TGCAGTGCTAGAGATCGCAGGGTCTCCCCCTACAATGAGCAGTTCTTC | CSARDRRVSPYNEQFF | TRBJ2-1 | NA | NA | TRBV20-1
TGCAGTGCTAGCCTCCCCCCCCCAGGACTACAAAAAGAGACCCAGTACTTC | CSASLPPPGLQKETQYF | TRBJ2-5 | few | NA | TRBV20-1
TGTGCCAGCAGCTTACAGACAGGAACGGGACCCACAGATACGCAGTATTTT | CASSLQTGTGPTDTQYF | TRBJ2-3 | NA | NA | TRBV7-2
TGTGCCAGCAGCCAAGATTATCGGGATACGCAGTATTTT | CASSQDYRDTQYF | TRBJ2-3 | few | NA | TRBV14
TGTGCCAGCAGCCCCCGGACAGGGGGAAACTACAATGAGCAGTTCTTC | CASSPRTGGNYNEQFF | TRBJ2-1 | NA | TRBD1 | TRBV7-9